These 31 T cell receptor beta chains originate from one sample sequenced in a study of identical twins' blood T cells. TCRdb reprocessed the 5' RACE reads via MiXCR and lists one record per CDR3 protein. The sample lists hundreds of thousands of distinct CDR3 sequences; 28% were seen once. Sequences were obtained from PBMCs. All receptors come from a woman aged 18-50 years in good health.

The J gene is TRBJ2-1, the V gene TRBV3-1; D is possibly TRBD2 (6 bases). V gave up 3 bases and J gave up 5 bases, with 17 bases separating them. CDR3 length: 16 residues. Germline CDR1 LGHDT, CDR2 YNNKEL (reference sequence). DNA of the CDR3: TGTGCCAGCAGCCATTCGAGGCGGGGACCCAACAATGAGCAGTTCTTC. Translation: CASSHSRRGPNNEQFF.

CDR3 amino acids: CASRPGLNYGYTF. For the CDR3, the DNA is TGTGCCAGCAGGCCCGGGTTAAACTATGGCTACACCTTC. The chain combines TRBV2 with TRBJ1-2; the D is unclear. V lost 6 bases to trimming and J lost 2 bases, with 10 bases between them. The CDR3 spans 13 residues. Germline assignment: CDR1 SNHLY and CDR2 FYNNEI.

This clonotype was seen a handful of times. The chain recombines TRBV27 with TRBJ1-6; tentative D call: TRBD1 (6 bases). The CDR3 loop spans 13 amino acids. The V and J ends lost 7 bases and 8 bases respectively, with 12 bases between them. Per germline, CDR1 MNHEY and CDR2 SMNVEV (reference sequence). The CDR3 nucleotides are TGTGCCAGCATGAAGGACAGTTATTCACCCCTCCACTTT. Its translation is CASMKDSYSPLHF.

This clonotype has a handful of counts. The CDR3 DNA reads as TGTGCCATCAGGGCGGGAGGGTCCTACGAGCAGTACTTC. Translation gives CAIRAGGSYEQYF. The rearrangement uses TRBV10-3 and TRBJ2-7, with 9 bases lining up with TRBD2. The CDR3 is 13 amino acids. Germline V gene data show CDR1 as ENHRY and CDR2 as SYGVKD. V gave up 6 bases and J gave up 1 base; unmatched junction bases: 1.

In its sample, this clonotype was seen a few times. V is TRBV5-1 and J is TRBJ1-5; 11 bases fit TRBD1. The V segment lost 5 bases and the J segment 7 bases; nucleotides outside the gene matches: 8. Germline-derived CDR1 and CDR2 are SGHRS and YFSETQ. The CDR3 length is 15 residues. DNA for the CDR3: TGCGCCAGCAGGAGGACAGGGGGCGCGGAGCAGCCCCAGCATTTT. Protein: CASRRTGGAEQPQHF.

The chain links TRBV6-2 or TRBV6-3 to TRBJ1-1; 10 nucleotides line up with TRBD1. Germline loops: CDR1 MNHEY, CDR2 SVGEGT. The CDR3 spans 15 residues. Trimming at V came to 6 bases and at J to 6 bases, leaving 10 bases not matched to a gene. DNA for the CDR3: TGTGCCAGCAGGAATATAGGGACAGGGGATTCTGAAGCTTTCTTT. Protein sequence: CASRNIGTGDSEAFF.

This rearrangement joins TRBV5-1 to TRBJ1-1; tentatively, D is TRBD1 (5 bases). Trimming shortened V by 7 bases and J by 5 bases, and 15 bases separated the two germline ends. The CDR3 consists of 13 residues. Germline V gives CDR1 SGHRS, CDR2 YFSETQ. This chain's CDR3 is CASGRDPGTEAFF. Written as DNA, the CDR3 is TGCGCCAGCGGACGGGACCCCGGGACTGAAGCTTTCTTT.

V is TRBV29-1 and J is TRBJ2-3, with D perhaps matching TRBD1 (5 bases). CDR1 and CDR2 from the germline V gene are SQVTM and ANQGSEA. The CDR3 has 11 residues. The CDR3 here is CSGSQVNTQYF. DNA of the CDR3: TGCAGTGGCTCACAGGTGAATACGCAGTATTTT.

The rearrangement joins TRBV9 to TRBJ1-2, with 9 bases identical to TRBD1. Germline V gene lookup returns CDR1 SGDLS and CDR2 YYNGEE. The CDR3 is made up of 15 amino acids. J gave up 5 bases and V 4 bases, and 9 bases lay outside the gene matches. The CDR3 loop is CASSPSGQGMYGYTF. The CDR3 coding sequence is TGTGCCAGCAGCCCCTCCGGACAGGGGATGTATGGCTACACCTTC.

This clonotype has at least ten counts. V and J are TRBV10-3 and TRBJ2-4; maybe TRBD2 (5 bases). V lost 8 bases and J lost 0, with 8 bases in between. This CDR3 contains 13 residues. Germline CDR1 and CDR2: ENHRY and SYGVKD. Here the CDR3 DNA reads TGTGCCATCGCGGAGGTAGCCAAAAACATTCAGTACTTC. Translation: CAIAEVAKNIQYF.

This chain connects TRBV5-1 to TRBJ1-1; TRBD1 matches 7 bases. Germline V gene lookup returns CDR1 SGHRS and CDR2 YFSETQ. The J segment lost 5 bases and the V segment lost 7 bases, leaving 14 bases of the junction unmatched. There are 15 residues in the CDR3. The CDR3 coding sequence is TGCGCCAGCGGTTCCCAGGGGGGCGCCGGGACTGAAGCTTTCTTT. Translation gives CASGSQGGAGTEAFF.

Only a few counts were recorded for this clonotype. V gene TRBV10-3 combines with J gene TRBJ1-1; D gene uncertain. Germline-derived CDR1 and CDR2 are ENHRY and SYGVKD. The CDR3 is 11 residues long. V dropped 4 bases and J dropped 5 bases, with 5 bases sitting between them. The CDR3 DNA is TGTGCCATCAGTGGTGAAACTGAAGCTTTCTTT. Encoded protein: CAISGETEAFF.

This clonotype was picked up many times. The chain couples TRBV5-1 to TRBJ2-1; no reliable D call. The ends were cut back, 2 bases at V and 3 bases at J, with 6 bases in the middle. The CDR3 contains 13 residues. The germline V gene has CDR1 SGHRS and CDR2 YFSETQ. The CDR3 spells CASSLTGYNEQFF. The CDR3 DNA follows: TGCGCCAGCAGCTTAACCGGCTACAATGAGCAGTTCTTC.

This clonotype was seen repeatedly, ten times or more. This chain links TRBV13 with TRBJ2-3; the D gene is possibly TRBD1 (5 bases). Germline V gives CDR1 PRHDT, CDR2 FYEKMQ (reference sequence). The CDR3 extends over 13 amino acids. Trimming cost V 0 bases and J 6 bases, with 7 bases left between them. The CDR3 spells CASSLGRADTQYF. The CDR3 coding sequence is TGTGCCAGCAGCTTAGGCAGGGCGGATACGCAGTATTTT.

This chain connects TRBV6-5 to TRBJ1-3, with 8 nucleotides matching TRBD1. Germline V CDR1 and CDR2: MNHEY, SVGAGI. J was trimmed by 6 bases and V by 6 bases; bases with no gene match: 10. The CDR3 loop spans 15 amino acids. The CDR3 region has the DNA TGTGCCAGCAGACGCCGGACAGGGAAGGAAAACACCATATATTTT. Translated: CASRRRTGKENTIYF.

The rearrangement links TRBV20-1 to TRBJ2-1; TRBD1 might be the D (5 bases). From germline, CDR1 is DFQATT and CDR2 SNEGSKA (reference sequence). The CDR3 contains 14 residues. Between the trimmed V and J ends, which lost 3 bases and 0 bases, there was a span of 9 bases. In nucleotides, the CDR3 is TGCAGTGCTAGTACTGGGGCCTCCTACAATGAGCAGTTCTTC. Translated: CSASTGASYNEQFF.

The chain recombines TRBV21-1 with TRBJ2-7; the D call TRBD2 from the table was never checked on the DNA. TRBV21-1 is a pseudogene segment. This CDR3 spans 19 amino acids. The CDR3 loop is CASSTDWAHEKRDSYEQYF. In nucleotides, the CDR3 is TGTGCCAGCAGCACTGACTGGGCCCACGAGAAAAGGGACTCCTACGAGCAGTACTTC.

This clonotype appeared a few times. The chain combines TRBV7-9 with TRBJ1-1, with D possibly TRBD1 on 5 matching bases. The CDR3 has 19 residues. Germline V gene lookup returns CDR1 SEHNR and CDR2 FQNEAQ (reference sequence). The V end lost 1 base, the J end lost 0 bases, and 21 bases lay between the germline ends. The CDR3 is CASSLGVGGIGGVNTEAFF. In DNA, the CDR3 is TGTGCCAGCAGCTTAGGAGTTGGGGGTATCGGTGGGGTGAACACTGAAGCTTTCTTT. Using reference TRBV7-9 and TRBJ1-1 for the parts outside the CDR3, the full variable domain is DTGVSQNPRHKITKRGQNVTFRCDPISEHNRLYWYRQTLGQGPEFLTYFQNEAQLEKSRLLSDRFSAERPKGSFSTLEIQRTEQGDSAMYLCASSLGVGGIGGVNTEAFFGQGTRLTVV.

On this clonotype: This may be a read error: a much more frequent sequence differs by one nucleotide. The rearrangement uses TRBV29-1 and TRBJ1-1, with TRBD1 identical over 8 bases. Germline V CDR1 and CDR2: SQVTM, ANQGSEA. Unmatched junction bases numbered 6, after V lost 7 bases and J lost 5 bases. The CDR3 loop spans 12 amino acids. Written as DNA, the CDR3 is TGCAGCGCGAGACAGGGGCAGACTGAAGCTTTCTTT. Translation gives CSARQGQTEAFF.

This clonotype was counted many times. The rearrangement joins TRBV19 to TRBJ1-1; 8 bases map to TRBD1. This CDR3 is built from 16 residues. Germline trimming cut 7 bases from V and 0 bases from J; bases unmatched to any gene: 10. Germline CDR1 LNHDA, CDR2 SQIVND (reference sequence). CDR3 sequence reads: CASKDRGRALNTEAFF. The CDR3 DNA reads TGTGCCAGTAAAGACAGGGGAAGGGCTTTGAACACTGAAGCTTTCTTT.

This clonotype was counted many times. The V call is TRBV29-1, the J call TRBJ1-1, with D unclear. Germline CDR1 SQVTM, CDR2 ANQGSEA. The V end was cut by 2 bases, the J end by 3 bases, with 10 bases between. CDR3 size: 13 residues. Here the CDR3 DNA reads TGCAGCGTTGAACGTAGGGTCGACACTGAAGCTTTCTTT. Protein product: CSVERRVDTEAFF.

This clonotype showed up many times. The chain links TRBV11-2 to TRBJ1-5; unclear D gene. V was clipped by 3 bases and J by 7 bases, with 10 bases between them. This CDR3 region has 13 residues. Germline CDR1 reads SGHAT; CDR2 reads FQNNGV. As DNA, the CDR3 is TGTGCCAGCAGCTTCACAGCAGGCCAGCCCCAGCATTTT. Translated: CASSFTAGQPQHF. The full variable domain, rest sourced from reference TRBV11-2 and TRBJ1-5, is EAGVAQSPRYKIIEKRQSVAFWCNPISGHATLYWYQQILGQGPKLLIQFQNNGVVDDSQLPKDRFSAERLKGVDSTLKIQPAKLEDSAVYLCASSFTAGQPQHFGDGTRLSIL.

This clonotype turned up a few times. The V and J genes are TRBV27 and TRBJ2-7; tentative D call: TRBD2 (5 bases). Germline lookup yields CDR1 MNHEY and CDR2 SMNVEV (reference sequence). The V gene lost 2 bases and the J gene lost 3 bases, with 11 bases spanning the gap. This CDR3 spans 14 amino acids. DNA for the CDR3: TGTGCCAGCAGTTTAGTAGCTGGACTCTACGAGCAGTACTTC. Translation: CASSLVAGLYEQYF.

The rearrangement uses TRBV7-9 and TRBJ1-3; D is perhaps TRBD1 (5 bases). The CDR3 spans 15 residues. The germline CDR1 and CDR2 sequences are SEHNR and FQNEAQ (reference sequence). Trimming shortened V by 3 bases and J by 0 bases, and 9 bases separated the two germline ends. The CDR3 bases are TGTGCCAGCAGCTTCACAGGAAGCTCTGGAAACACCATATATTTT. This gives the protein CASSFTGSSGNTIYF.

The gene calls are TRBV4-2 and TRBJ2-3; 10 nucleotides align to TRBD2. V lost 3 bases and J lost 6; bases outside the gene matches: 3. CDR1 is LGHNA, CDR2 YNFKEQ, per germline. CDR3 length equals 14 residues. DNA for the CDR3: TGTGCCAGCAGCCACCAAGCGGGGGGGGATACGCAGTATTTT. Its translation: CASSHQAGGDTQYF.

CDR3 bases: TGTACCAGCAGCACCCGACAGGGATTTTATCGGGCCTATGGCTACACCTTC. As protein: CTSSTRQGFYRAYGYTF. The chain is built from TRBV21-1 and TRBJ1-2; TRBD1, the table's D call, lacks a check against the DNA. TRBV21-1 represents a pseudogene. The CDR3 extends over 17 amino acids.

This clonotype was seen repeatedly, ten times or more. This chain links TRBV12-3 or TRBV12-4 with TRBJ1-5, with D unresolved. V shed 6 bases and J shed 4 bases, with 10 bases lying between them. This CDR3 is 13 amino acids long. The CDR3 DNA is TGTGCCAGCAGCTTCGGGCCGAATCAGCCCCAGCATTTT. Its translation: CASSFGPNQPQHF.

This clonotype was counted at least ten times. This chain joins TRBV29-1 and TRBJ1-5; TRBD1 might be the D (6 bases). V lost 4 bases and J 0 bases, leaving 10 bases between the germline ends. The CDR3 totals 14 residues. In germline, CDR1 is SQVTM, CDR2 ANQGSEA. The CDR3 loop is CSVGGGNSNQPQHF. The CDR3 bases are TGCAGCGTTGGAGGGGGAAATAGCAATCAGCCCCAGCATTTT.

This chain joins TRBV19 and TRBJ2-1, with 7 bases aligning to TRBD2. This CDR3 is built from 14 residues. The germline CDR1 and CDR2 sequences are LNHDA and SQIVND (reference sequence). The V and J ends lost 3 bases and 9 bases, in that order; junction bases with no gene match: 8. CDR3 region: CASSMTGGGGEQFF. CDR3 DNA: TGTGCCAGTAGTATGACTGGTGGCGGGGGTGAGCAGTTCTTC.

The sample holds a few counts of this clonotype. The V gene is TRBV20-1, the J gene TRBJ1-1, with a tentative D call TRBD1 (5 bases). V lost 3 bases and J 5 bases, leaving 16 bases between the germline ends. The CDR3 is made up of 14 amino acids. Germline V CDR1 and CDR2: DFQATT, SNEGSKA (reference sequence). The CDR3 region has the DNA TGCAGTGCTAGGGTCGGGGGACCGCCGACTGAAGCTTTCTTT. It encodes CSARVGGPPTEAFF.

This clonotype came up a few times. The DNA for the CDR3 is TGTGCCAGTAGTGTCGCCGGGGCCTCCTACGAGCAGTACTTC. Its protein is CASSVAGASYEQYF. V and J are TRBV19 and TRBJ2-7; perhaps D is TRBD1 or TRBD2 (5 bases each). The CDR3 contains 14 residues. Trimming took off 5 bases at V and 0 bases at J, with 11 bases between the two ends. Germline V gene sequence: CDR1 LNHDA, CDR2 SQIVND (reference sequence).